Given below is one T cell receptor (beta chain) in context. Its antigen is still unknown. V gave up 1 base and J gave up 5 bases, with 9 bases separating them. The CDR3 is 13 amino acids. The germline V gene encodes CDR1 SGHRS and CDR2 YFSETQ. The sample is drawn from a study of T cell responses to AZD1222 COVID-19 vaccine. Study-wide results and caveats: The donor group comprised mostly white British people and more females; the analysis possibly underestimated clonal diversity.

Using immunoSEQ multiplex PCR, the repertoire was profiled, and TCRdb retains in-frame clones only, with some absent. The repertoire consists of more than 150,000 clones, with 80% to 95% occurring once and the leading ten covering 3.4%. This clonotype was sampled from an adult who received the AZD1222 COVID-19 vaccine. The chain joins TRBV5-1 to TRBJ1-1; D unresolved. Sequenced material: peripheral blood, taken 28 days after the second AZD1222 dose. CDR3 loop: CASSLRSVTEAFF. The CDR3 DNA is TGCGCCAGCAGCTTGCGGTCAGTGACTGAAGCTTTCTTT. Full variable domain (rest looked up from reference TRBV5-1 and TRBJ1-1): KAGVTQTPRYLIKTRGQQVTLSCSPISGHRSVSWYQQTPGQGLQFLFEYFSETQRNKGNFPGRFSGRQFSNSRSEMNVSTLELGDSALYLCASSLRSVTEAFFGQGTRLTVV.